This is a list of T cell receptor beta chains from one sample in a study of blood T cell repertoires in COVID-19. Generated by immunoSEQ multiplex PCR, the TCRdb table keeps only in-frame clones and is missing some. This sample has some 90,000 clones, with around 88% found just once. Sequencing input: peripheral blood. The receptors shown here come from a human donor in a cohort sampled during active COVID-19. The CDR3 runs from the conserved cysteine through the conserved F or W. The D gene is left open where the match is weak. Size values are once, few and many counts, or a class for expanded clones, and some rows have none.

d_call	v_call	clone_size	j_call	cdr3_nt	cdr3_aa
TRBD1	TRBV19	.	TRBJ1-5	TGTGCCAGTACTACGGACAGGGAGGGAGCTCAGCCCCAGCATTTT	CASTTDREGAQPQHF
TRBD2	TRBV2	.	TRBJ2-7	TGTGCCAGCAGTCCGGGACTAGCGGGGGGGCCTTTCAGTTACGAGCAGTACTTC	CASSPGLAGGPFSYEQYF
.	TRBV27	.	TRBJ1-6	TGTGCCAGCAGTTTAACAGGGAGGGGGCCCCTCCACTTT	CASSLTGRGPLHF
TRBD1	TRBV2	.	TRBJ1-5	TGTGCCAGCAGGGGACAGGGGAGTCAGCCCCAGCATTTT	CASRGQGSQPQHF
.	TRBV13	.	TRBJ1-1	TGTGCCAGCAGCTTACCCTCGTCGAGTTCAAACACTGAAGCTTTCTTT	CASSLPSSSSNTEAFF
.	TRBV28	.	TRBJ1-1	TGTGCCAGCAGTCTTAAGGGGATGAACACTGAAGCTTTCTTT	CASSLKGMNTEAFF
TRBD2	TRBV4-1	.	TRBJ2-1	TGCGCCAGCAGCCAAGATCTCGCTAGCGGGGGGAGTGGGGAGCAGTTCTTC	CASSQDLASGGSGEQFF
.	TRBV7-9	.	TRBJ1-4	TGTGCCAGCAGCTTAGACGGGGGGTTAAATGAAAAACTGTTTTTT	CASSLDGGLNEKLFF
TRBD1	TRBV4-1	.	TRBJ2-3	TGCGCCAGCAGCCACTTACAGGGGGCTAGCACAGATACGCAGTATTTT	CASSHLQGASTDTQYF
.	TRBV29-1	.	TRBJ2-1	TGCAGCGTTCTATCCAATGAGCAGTTCTTC	CSVLSNEQFF
TRBD1	TRBV2	once	TRBJ1-6	TGTGCCAGCGTTACCGGGACAGGGACCAATAATTCACCCCTCCACTTT	CASVTGTGTNNSPLHF
TRBD1	TRBV6-5	.	TRBJ2-3	TGTGCCAGCAGTTACTCACCGGGACAGAAGACAGATACGCAGTATTTT	CASSYSPGQKTDTQYF
.	TRBV4-1	.	TRBJ2-5	TGCGCCAGCAGCCAAGGTGGAAGGAGCGACAGAGAGACCCAGTACTTC	CASSQGGRSDRETQYF
TRBD1	TRBV5-8	.	TRBJ1-1	TGTGCCAGCAGCTTGGGGGACAGACCGAACACTGAAGCTTTCTTT	CASSLGDRPNTEAFF
TRBD1	TRBV10-1	once	TRBJ2-5	TGCGCCAGCAGCCGGGGCCGGGACAGGGACCAAGAGACCCAGTACTTC	CASSRGRDRDQETQYF
TRBD1	TRBV29-1	.	TRBJ2-2	TGCAGCGGACGGACAGGGCCGGGGACCGGGGAGCTGTTTTTT	CSGRTGPGTGELFF
.	TRBV6-1	.	TRBJ2-1	TGTGCCAGCAGTGAGGTCGGCGGGAAGGCGGATGAGCAGTTCTTC	CASSEVGGKADEQFF
TRBD1	TRBV5-1	.	TRBJ1-1	TGCGCCAGCAGCCCCGGACAGGGGGGAACTGAAGCTTTCTTT	CASSPGQGGTEAFF
.	TRBV3-1/TRBV3-2	.	TRBJ1-2	TGTGCCAGCAGCCCGCACGGGACCAGGGGTGGCTACACCTTC	CASSPHGTRGGYTF
TRBD1	TRBV5-1	.	TRBJ2-1	TGCGCCAGCAGCTTCGGGGACAGCAATGAGCAGTTCTTC	CASSFGDSNEQFF
.	TRBV6-2/TRBV6-3	.	TRBJ1-1	TGTGCCAGCAGTTACGATGGACAGAACACTGAAGCTTTCTTT	CASSYDGQNTEAFF
TRBD1	TRBV5-6	.	TRBJ1-2	TGTGCCAGCAGCTTAAGACAGGGGGATGGCTACACCTTC	CASSLRQGDGYTF
.	TRBV14	.	TRBJ2-5	TGTGCCAGCAGCCCCACCCCGCACAATCAAGAGACCCAGTACTTC	CASSPTPHNQETQYF
TRBD2	TRBV7-2	.	TRBJ2-1	TGTGCCAGCAGCCCAAGCGGGAGTAAATCGGGCAATGAGCAGTTCTTC	CASSPSGSKSGNEQFF
TRBD2	TRBV2	.	TRBJ2-2	TGTGCCATCAAAGTCGGTAGCGGGAGGGCCTCGGACACCGGGGAGCTGTTTTTT	CAIKVGSGRASDTGELFF
TRBD2	TRBV10-2	.	TRBJ2-5	TGCGCCAGCAGCCAAGGACTAGCGGGAGAGACCCAGTACTTC	CASSQGLAGETQYF
TRBD1	TRBV7-2	.	TRBJ1-4	TGTGCCAGCAGCTTAGTACAGGGGAGCAATGAAAAACTGTTTTTT	CASSLVQGSNEKLFF
.	TRBV2	.	TRBJ2-6	TGTGCCAGCGAGTCTGGGGCCAACGTCCTGACTTTC	CASESGANVLTF
.	TRBV27	.	TRBJ2-1	TGTGCCAGCAGTCCCCTCGGACAGTACAATGAGCAGTTCTTC	CASSPLGQYNEQFF
TRBD2	TRBV2	few	TRBJ2-3	TGTGCCAGCAGCGTTAGCGGGGGGCCTACAGGTTTT	CASSVSGGPTGF
.	TRBV28	.	TRBJ1-1	TGTGCCAGCAGTTTTCCGGGAGGTGAAGCTTTCTTT	CASSFPGGEAFF
TRBD1	TRBV6-5	few	TRBJ1-2	TGTGCCAGCAGTTTCAGACAGGGAGCGGGCTACACCTTC	CASSFRQGAGYTF
.	TRBV10-3	.	TRBJ1-1	TGTGCCATCAAAAACAGAGAGGGAGACACTGAAGCTTTCTTT	CAIKNREGDTEAFF
TRBD1	TRBV5-5	.	TRBJ2-1	TGTGCCAGCAGTTCCGGGACAGGTTACAATGAGCAGTTCTTC	CASSSGTGYNEQFF
TRBD1	TRBV4-3	.	TRBJ1-2	TGCGCCAGCAGCCAACACAGGGGAAGCTATGGCTACACCTTC	CASSQHRGSYGYTF
TRBD1	TRBV4-3	.	TRBJ2-2	TGCGCCAGCAGCCAAGAGTACCAGGGGGCTGGCGGGGAGCTGTTTTTT	CASSQEYQGAGGELFF
.	TRBV3-1/TRBV3-2	.	TRBJ2-7	TGTGCCAGCAGCCAACCCCGTGCGGGGGCCGCCTACGAGCAGTACTTC	CASSQPRAGAAYEQYF
.	TRBV18	.	TRBJ2-2	TGTGCCAGCTCACCACTCGTCACCGGGGAGCTGTTTTTT	CASSPLVTGELFF
TRBD1	TRBV25-1	.	TRBJ1-2	TGTGCCAGCAGTGAGGGGGGACAGGGGAGTTACACTTTC	CASSEGGQGSYTF
.	TRBV28	.	TRBJ1-6	TGTGCCAGCTACACACGGGGGTCCACGACACCCCTCCACTTT	CASYTRGSTTPLHF
.	TRBV5-1	.	TRBJ2-3	TGCGCCAGCAGACCAACGGTCTCTAGCACAGATACGCAGTATTTT	CASRPTVSSTDTQYF
.	TRBV18	.	TRBJ2-1	TGTGCCAGCTCACCCGGACACGACTACAATGAGCAGTTCTTC	CASSPGHDYNEQFF
.	TRBV3-1/TRBV3-2	few	TRBJ1-3	TGTGCCAGCAGCCTCCGGGCCGGAGGAGGAAACACCATATATTTT	CASSLRAGGGNTIYF
TRBD1	TRBV7-6	once	TRBJ1-1	TGTGCCAGCAGCCTAGGGGGCGGGAGCCCGAACACTGAAGCTTTCTTT	CASSLGGGSPNTEAFF
.	TRBV9	.	TRBJ2-5	TGTGCCAGCAGCGTAACAGGGCTTCAAGAGACCCAGTACTTC	CASSVTGLQETQYF
TRBD2	TRBV28	.	TRBJ2-1	TGTGCCAGCAGTTACTTGGGACTAGCCCGAGACAATGAGCAGTTCTTC	CASSYLGLARDNEQFF
.	TRBV7-2	.	TRBJ1-3	TGTGCCAGCAGCTCGGCTGGGGCCCTCTCTGGAAACACCATATATTTT	CASSSAGALSGNTIYF
TRBD1	TRBV28	.	TRBJ1-5	TGTGCCAGCAGTGTACAGGGGTGGCAGCCCCAGCATTTT	CASSVQGWQPQHF
.	TRBV5-1	once	TRBJ1-1	TGCGCCAGCAGCTTGGTGGGCAGGGGCGAAGGGTCTGAAGCTTTCTTT	CASSLVGRGEGSEAFF
.	TRBV11-2	.	TRBJ1-5	TGTGCCAGCAGCTTAGACCCCGGAGCTAATCAGCCCCAGCATTTT	CASSLDPGANQPQHF
.	TRBV7-9	.	TRBJ2-1	TGTGCCAGCGGGGGCGATAGGGGATACTCCTACAATGAGCAGTTCTTC	CASGGDRGYSYNEQFF
TRBD1	TRBV5-6	.	TRBJ1-4	TGTGCCAGCAGCACCCGGGACAGCACTAATGAAAAACTGTTTTTT	CASSTRDSTNEKLFF
TRBD1	TRBV27	.	TRBJ1-2	TGTGCCACTCTCGGGACAGGGAACTATGGCTACACCTTC	CATLGTGNYGYTF
TRBD1	TRBV5-1	.	TRBJ1-2	TGCGCCAGCAGCAAGGGACAGGATACGGACGGCTACACCTTC	CASSKGQDTDGYTF
TRBD2	TRBV24-1	.	TRBJ2-1	TGTGCCACCAGCGGCCTAGCGGGACGCTCCTACAATGAGCAGTTCTTC	CATSGLAGRSYNEQFF
TRBD1	TRBV5-1	.	TRBJ2-1	TGCGCCAGCAGCTCGACAGGGGGCGGCGAGCAGTTCTTC	CASSSTGGGEQFF
TRBD1	TRBV28	.	TRBJ1-5	TGTGCCTCCAAGTCGGTCAGGGGGCTCAATCAGCCCCAGCATTTT	CASKSVRGLNQPQHF
.	TRBV5-1	.	TRBJ1-5	TGCGCCAGCAGCTTGGCCGGGGGGATGGCTCAGCCCCAGCATTTT	CASSLAGGMAQPQHF
TRBD1	TRBV2	.	TRBJ2-1	TGTGCCAGCAGTAGGACAGGCAATGAGCAGTTCTTC	CASSRTGNEQFF
TRBD2	TRBV19	.	TRBJ2-7	TGTGCCAGTAGTAAAAGGACTAGCGGGTACGAGCAGTACTTC	CASSKRTSGYEQYF